This T cell receptor (beta chain) was identified during a study of shared clonotypes between healthy human individuals. The wider study: The plates for each donor numbered three CD4 naive, three CD4 memory, two CD8 naive and one CD8 memory.

Generated by immunoSEQ multiplex PCR, the TCRdb table keeps only in-frame clones and is missing some. This sample has 1 million to 1.2 million clones, with 60% to 85% found just once. CDR3 length equals 16 residues. V was clipped by 2 bases and J by 3 bases, with 13 bases between them. Per germline, CDR1 SGHTA and CDR2 FQGNSA. Healthy adults negative for HIV, lacking recent acute infections or vaccinations, served as donors. A CD45RA-negative memory subset and a CD45RA+ naive subset were separated from the CD4+ cells. The table lists this clone with a count of one. The sequence was collected from a man between 18 and 29 years old in good health. Some clones in this sample may be carry-over from other donors' samples. The sample comprised memory CD4+ T cells from PBMCs. Subset indicated: CD45RA-negative fraction. The chain couples TRBV7-2 to TRBJ2-2; no clear D gene. In DNA, the CDR3 is TGTGCCAGCAGCTTACCTGGAGAGGTGTACACCGGGGAGCTGTTTTTT. It is translated as CASSLPGEVYTGELFF.